Shown below are 3 T cell receptor beta chains from a single sample sequenced in a study of shared clonotypes between healthy human individuals. In the naive CD8 group, cells lacked CD45RO and were positively selected for CCR7, so terminally differentiated effector memory CD45RA+ cells were left out. The data were produced by immunoSEQ multiplex PCR, yet TCRdb's version contains in-frame clones alone and is incomplete. The repertoire consists of about 1,900,000 clones, with approximately 95% occurring once and the leading ten covering 1.2%. The sequencing input was naive CD8+ T cells sorted from blood. The receptors stem from a man aged 18 to 35 in good health.

V gene TRBV10-2 combines with J gene TRBJ2-7, with 7 bases that match TRBD1. Germline V gene sequence: CDR1 WSHSY, CDR2 SAAADI. This CDR3 is built from 13 residues. Unmatched junction bases numbered 4, after V lost 4 bases and J lost 4 bases. The CDR3 nucleotides read TGCGCCAGCAGTGTGACAGGGACATACGAGCAGTACTTC. Its translation is CASSVTGTYEQYF.

This rearrangement joins TRBV14 to TRBJ1-4; D remains ambiguous. There are 13 residues in the CDR3. Deletions cut 1 base from V and 8 bases from J, with 8 bases between. CDR1 SGHDN and CDR2 FVKESK come from the germline V gene. CDR3 residues: CASSQGRGEKLFF. CDR3 nucleotide sequence: TGTGCCAGCAGCCAAGGTAGAGGGGAAAAACTGTTTTTT.

The chain couples TRBV2 to TRBJ2-5; 14 nucleotides match TRBD2. The germline CDR1 and CDR2 sequences are SNHLY and FYNNEI. CDR3 size: 16 residues. V lost 6 bases and J lost 6; bases outside the gene matches: 9. Here the CDR3 DNA reads TGTGCCAGCAGGTGGACTAGCGGGGGGACCTTGAAGACCCAGTACTTC. Translated: CASRWTSGGTLKTQYF.